The 23 T cell receptor beta chains listed next were all sequenced from one sample in a study of T cells after yellow fever vaccination. TCRdb used MiXCR to reprocess the 5' RACE reads, holding one entry per CDR3 protein. In the table there are roughly 340,000 distinct CDR3 sequences, 3% to 4.5% of which are singletons. The material sequenced was PBMCs, taken 5 days after the yellow fever booster vaccination. The receptors here all came from a man between 18 and 29 years old who received the YFV17D yellow fever vaccine.

The CDR3: CASSLAGGNSGNTIYF. CDR3 nucleotide sequence: TGCGCCAGCAGCTTGGCAGGAGGGAACTCTGGAAACACCATATATTTT. The rearrangement links TRBV5-1 to TRBJ1-3; D call uncertain. V shed 0 bases and J shed 0 bases, with 10 bases lying between them. The CDR3 is made up of 16 amino acids. Germline CDR1 reads SGHRS; CDR2 reads YFSETQ.

The table lists this clonotype with a few counts. The rearrangement joins TRBV7-8 to TRBJ1-6; a weak D match, TRBD1 (6 bases). Germline loops: CDR1 SGHVS, CDR2 FQNEAQ. This CDR3 comprises 14 residues. Trimming left V 5 bases short and J 9 bases short, with 14 bases between. The CDR3 nucleotides are TGTGCCAGCAGCACTATTGGGACAAGTTCACCCCTCCACTTT. Residues: CASSTIGTSSPLHF.

This clonotype was observed at least ten times. The V and J genes are TRBV12-3 or TRBV12-4 and TRBJ2-5; tentatively, D is TRBD2 (6 bases). The CDR3 loop spans 13 amino acids. The V and J ends lost 2 bases and 5 bases respectively, with 9 bases between them. As DNA, the CDR3 is TGTGCCAGCAGTTTACAAGCGGGCGAGACCCAGTACTTC. Translated: CASSLQAGETQYF.

This chain links TRBV30 with TRBJ1-2, with unresolved D. V was pared by 3 bases and J by 4 bases, with 12 bases between. The CDR3 has 13 residues. Germline V lookup: CDR1 GTSNPN, CDR2 SVGIG (reference sequence). CDR3 in amino acids: CAWSKTISYGYTF. CDR3 DNA: TGTGCCTGGAGCAAAACAATTTCCTATGGCTACACCTTC.

This rearrangement joins TRBV5-1 to TRBJ1-1, with D possibly TRBD1 on 5 matching bases. The V gene's germline CDR1 is SGHRS and CDR2 YFSETQ. The CDR3 contains 15 residues. Trimming took off 0 bases at V and 4 bases at J, with 13 bases between the two ends. CDR3: CASSLDVSRGTEAFF. In DNA, the CDR3 is TGCGCCAGCAGCTTGGACGTCAGTAGGGGCACTGAAGCTTTCTTT.

The chain links TRBV18 to TRBJ1-4; 7 nucleotides agree with TRBD1. V shed 5 bases and J 5 bases; nucleotides not matched to a gene: 5. CDR1 and CDR2 (germline): KGHSH, LQKENI. The CDR3 runs to 14 residues. CDR3 DNA sequence: TGTGCCAGCTCAGCCCGGGACAGCAATGAAAAACTGTTTTTT. This sequence encodes CASSARDSNEKLFF.

This clonotype was detected many times. The rearrangement links TRBV28 to TRBJ1-2; a weak D match, TRBD1 (6 bases). The CDR3 is made up of 12 amino acids. The V gene lost 2 bases and the J gene lost 8 bases, with 9 bases spanning the gap. In germline, CDR1 is MDHEN, CDR2 SYDVKM. The CDR3 sequence is CASSLTGRGYTF. CDR3 in DNA: TGTGCCAGCAGTTTAACAGGGAGGGGCTACACCTTC.

The chain couples TRBV19 to TRBJ2-1, with D unresolved. V lost 7 bases and J lost 8, with 18 bases in between. CDR3 length equals 14 residues. Looked up from germline, CDR1 is LNHDA and CDR2 is SQIVND (reference sequence). This chain's CDR3 is CASIGVNGIHEQFF. The CDR3 DNA reads TGTGCCAGTATTGGGGTTAACGGTATACATGAGCAGTTCTTC.

The chain recombines TRBV29-1 with TRBJ2-5; D uncertain. V lost 0 bases to trimming and J lost 7 bases, with 6 bases between them. The CDR3 loop spans 11 amino acids. Germline lookup yields CDR1 SQVTM and CDR2 ANQGSEA. Here the CDR3 reads CSVEDNGTQYF. CDR3 DNA sequence: TGCAGCGTTGAAGATAATGGGACCCAGTACTTC.

This clonotype was counted only a few times. V and J are TRBV7-8 and TRBJ2-7, with D possibly being TRBD1 or TRBD2 (5 bases each). V was pared by 1 base and J by 1 base, with 11 bases between. CDR3 length: 15 residues. Germline CDR1 is SGHVS and CDR2 is FQNEAQ. The CDR3 reads CASSLGGVGSYEQYF. The CDR3 DNA reads as TGTGCCAGCAGCTTAGGAGGGGTTGGTTCCTACGAGCAGTACTTC.

The sample holds many counts of this clonotype. The rearrangement uses TRBV7-2 and TRBJ2-3, with unresolved D. The CDR3 loop spans 15 amino acids. V shed 1 base and J shed 0 bases, with 8 bases lying between them. Germline V gene data show CDR1 as SGHTA and CDR2 as FQGNSA. CDR3 in amino acids: CASSLVDGSTDTQYF. The CDR3 coding sequence is TGTGCCAGCAGCTTAGTGGACGGGAGCACAGATACGCAGTATTTT.

This clonotype has a handful of counts. The chain couples TRBV24-1 to TRBJ2-5, with 7 bases identical to TRBD2. Germline V gene lookup returns CDR1 KGHDR and CDR2 SFDVKD. The CDR3 contains 19 residues. Trimming removed 4 bases from V and 1 base from J; junction bases left unmatched: 17. CDR3 nucleotides: TGTGCCACCAGTGACCACTCCCCAGCGGGGCGGGACGCCCAAGAGACCCAGTACTTC. This encodes CATSDHSPAGRDAQETQYF.

The J gene is TRBJ2-3, the V gene TRBV11-1; D remains unclear. Germline V CDR1 and CDR2: SGHAT, FQDESV (reference sequence). The CDR3 covers 14 residues. Trimming took off 0 bases at V and 11 bases at J, with 15 bases between the two ends. The CDR3 sequence: CASSLAYREKMQYF. CDR3 bases: TGTGCCAGCAGCTTAGCCTATCGAGAAAAGATGCAGTATTTT. The whole variable domain, remainder taken from reference TRBV11-1 and TRBJ2-3, is EAEVAQSPRYKITEKSQAVAFWCDPISGHATLYWYRQILGQGPELLVQFQDESVVDDSQLPKDRFSAERLKGVDSTLKIQPAELGDSAMYLCASSLAYREKMQYFGPGTRLTVL.

This clonotype has just a few counts. The chain combines TRBV6-2 or TRBV6-3 with TRBJ2-7; D unclear. The CDR3 extends over 13 amino acids. Trimming removed 6 bases from V and 4 bases from J, with 13 bases in between. Germline lookup yields CDR1 MNHEY and CDR2 SVGEGT. The CDR3 DNA follows: TGTGCCAGCAGCCTTTCGTTGGGATACGAGCAGTACGTC. Residues: CASSLSLGYEQYV.

This clonotype occurred a few times. This chain connects TRBV12-3 or TRBV12-4 to TRBJ1-5; 9 bases agree with TRBD1. The CDR3 spans 16 residues. The trim removed 5 bases at V and 0 bases at J, leaving 5 bases unmatched. CDR3 bases: TGTGCCAGCAGTCGGGGGACAGGGAATAGCAATCAGCCCCAGCATTTT. Translated, it gives CASSRGTGNSNQPQHF.

This rearrangement joins TRBV12-3 or TRBV12-4 to TRBJ2-2; TRBD1 matches 9 bases. The trim removed 5 bases at V and 7 bases at J, leaving 8 bases unmatched. The CDR3 has 15 residues. In DNA form, the CDR3 reads TGTGCCAGCAGTCGGGACAGGGTACTGGGCGGGGAGCTGTTTTTT. As protein: CASSRDRVLGGELFF.

This clonotype was found many times. The chain joins TRBV7-9 to TRBJ2-1, with D perhaps assigned TRBD1 or TRBD2 (6 bases each). CDR1 is SEHNR, CDR2 FQNEAQ, per germline (reference sequence). CDR3 size: 16 residues. V was pared by 1 base and J by 0 bases, with 10 bases between. This CDR3 reads CASSLVGGRSYNEQFF. CDR3 DNA sequence: TGTGCCAGCAGCTTAGTAGGGGGGCGCTCCTACAATGAGCAGTTCTTC. The full variable domain, its missing parts supplied by reference TRBV7-9 and TRBJ2-1, is DTGVSQNPRHKITKRGQNVTFRCDPISEHNRLYWYRQTLGQGPEFLTYFQNEAQLEKSRLLSDRFSAERPKGSFSTLEIQRTEQGDSAMYLCASSLVGGRSYNEQFFGPGTRLTVL.

In this sample, this clonotype turned up a few times. The V call is TRBV15, the J call TRBJ1-3, with 11 bases identical to TRBD1. The V and J ends lost 5 bases and 9 bases, in that order; junction bases with no gene match: 15. Germline lookup yields CDR1 LNHNV and CDR2 YYDKDF (reference sequence). The CDR3 extends over 17 amino acids. The chain's CDR3 is CATSRDRGAERFGTIYF. CDR3 bases: TGTGCCACCAGCCGGGACAGGGGGGCCGAGCGGTTTGGCACCATATATTTT. Complete variable domain (other parts from reference TRBV15 and TRBJ1-3): DAMVIQNPRYQVTQFGKPVTLSCSQTLNHNVMYWYQQKSSQAPKLLFHYYDKDFNNEADTPDNFQSRRPNTSFCFLDIRSPGLGDTAMYLCATSRDRGAERFGTIYFGEGSWLTVV.

This clonotype was recorded many times. The chain recombines TRBV10-3 with TRBJ2-3; 10 bases map to TRBD2. The germline V gene encodes CDR1 ENHRY and CDR2 SYGVKD. V lost 9 bases, J lost 6 bases, and 6 bases stayed unmatched. The CDR3 extends over 13 amino acids. The CDR3 protein is CAIGTSDRDTQYF. In DNA form, the CDR3 reads TGTGCCATTGGGACTAGCGACCGGGATACGCAGTATTTT.

This clonotype has just a few counts. V gene TRBV4-2 combines with J gene TRBJ2-5; 8 bases match TRBD2. V was clipped by 0 bases and J by 1 base; unmatched bases: 7. Germline-derived CDR1 and CDR2 are LGHNA and YNFKEQ. The CDR3 spans 17 residues. CDR3 nucleotide sequence: TGTGCCAGCAGCCAAGATGTGAGGGCGGGGGGCCAAGAGACCCAGTACTTC. Its translation: CASSQDVRAGGQETQYF.

The gene calls are TRBV28 and TRBJ2-1, with TRBD2 matching 7 bases. Germline lookup yields CDR1 MDHEN and CDR2 SYDVKM. J lost 5 bases, V lost 5 bases, and 9 bases had no gene match. This CDR3 has 15 residues. The CDR3 nucleotides read TGTGCCAGCAGTCCTAGCGGCCCGATGAACAATGAGCAGTTCTTC. Translating gives CASSPSGPMNNEQFF.

This clonotype was recorded at least ten times. This rearrangement joins TRBV10-3 to TRBJ2-1; TRBD2 agrees at 10 bases. The CDR3 length is 16 residues. After removal of 0 bases from V and 7 bases from J, the junction contained 6 bases not matched to a gene. Germline V gene sequence: CDR1 ENHRY, CDR2 SYGVKD. The CDR3 is CAISESRAGGRNEQFF. CDR3 coding DNA: TGTGCCATCAGTGAGTCGCGAGCGGGGGGGCGTAATGAGCAGTTCTTC.

This clonotype was picked up many times. The chain couples TRBV27 to TRBJ1-5, with 7 bases fitting TRBD1. Unmatched junction bases numbered 11, after V lost 5 bases and J lost 1 base. Germline loops: CDR1 MNHEY, CDR2 SMNVEV (reference sequence). CDR3 length equals 17 residues. The DNA of the CDR3 is TGTGCCAGCAGTCCACGGGACAGTTCGAGGAGCAATCAGCCCCAGCATTTT. Translation: CASSPRDSSRSNQPQHF.